The 22 T cell receptor beta chains in this list originate from one sample, sequenced in a study of molecular identifiers for immune sequencing clone quantification. TCRdb fed the PCR reads into MiXCR, producing one record per CDR3 protein. The table records about 320,000 distinct CDR3 sequences, about a fifth of them present only once. The source material was naive CD8+ T cells from blood, with Jurkat cell RNA spiked in. The subset was: FACS-sorted CD8+CD4-CCR7+CD45RA+ naive T cells. The receptors originated from a human donor in good health. Some libraries in this study had Jurkat cell RNA spiked in.

This clonotype has ten or more counts. This chain joins TRBV28 and TRBJ2-7, with TRBD2 matching over 11 bases. V shed 3 bases, J shed 6 bases, and the junction held 7 bases outside the gene matches. The germline CDR1 and CDR2 sequences are MDHEN and SYDVKM. The CDR3 consists of 15 residues. CDR3 in DNA: TGTGCCAGCAGTTTCGTCCGACTAGCGGGAAGCGAGCAGTACTTC. It encodes CASSFVRLAGSEQYF.

This clonotype showed up many times. The gene calls are TRBV6-1 and TRBJ2-5; 11 bases match TRBD2. CDR3 length: 16 amino acids. Germline-derived CDR1 and CDR2 are MNHNS and SASEGT. Trimming took 2 bases from V and 3 from J; bases not matched to a gene: 5. CDR3 DNA: TGTGCCAGCAGTGAAAAACCGACTAGCGGGGAAGAGACCCAGTACTTC. Protein: CASSEKPTSGEETQYF.

This clonotype was seen at least ten times. V gene TRBV7-9 combines with J gene TRBJ2-3; 12 nucleotides align to TRBD2. Germline lookup yields CDR1 SEHNR and CDR2 FQNEAQ (reference sequence). V lost 2 bases to trimming and J lost 4 bases; unmatched junction nucleotides: 7. This CDR3 has 17 residues. CDR3 bases: TGTGCCAGCAGCTTACCCCGACTAGCGGGAGCCGCAGATACGCAGTATTTT. Amino acids: CASSLPRLAGAADTQYF.

For this clonotype: Since a much larger clone is just one base distant, this may be a read error. The chain links TRBV12-3 or TRBV12-4 to TRBJ2-5; TRBD1 or TRBD2 may be the D gene (6 bases each). The CDR3 totals 13 residues. V lost 6 bases to trimming and J lost 7 bases, with 15 bases between them. The CDR3 loop reads CASRGGSRGTQYF. The CDR3 coding sequence is TGTGCCAGCAGGGGGGGCAGCCGAGGGACCCAGTACTTC.

This clonotype was detected a few times. This chain uses TRBV3-2 with TRBJ1-1. TRBV3-2 represents a pseudogene. The CDR3 spans 16 residues. The chain's CDR3 is CASSSLGRGLNTEAFF. The CDR3 DNA sequence: TGTGCCAGCAGCTCTCTAGGGAGGGGACTGAACACTGAAGCTTTCTTT.

This clonotype was counted many times. The V and J genes are TRBV14 and TRBJ1-6; D is uncertain. The CDR3 extends over 15 amino acids. V shed 1 base and J shed 6 bases, with 10 bases lying between them. CDR1 is SGHDN, CDR2 FVKESK, per germline. CDR3 loop: CASSQALGINSPLHF. The CDR3 DNA reads as TGTGCCAGCAGCCAAGCCTTAGGGATTAATTCACCCCTCCACTTT.

This clonotype was seen many times. V and J are TRBV29-1 and TRBJ2-2; no reliable D call. The CDR3 is made up of 10 amino acids. Germline loops: CDR1 SQVTM, CDR2 ANQGSEA. Trimming pared 5 bases from V and 5 bases from J, leaving 3 bases between. Here the CDR3 reads CSVLTGELFF. CDR3 bases: TGCAGCGTTTTAACCGGGGAGCTGTTTTTT.

The chain joins TRBV12-3 or TRBV12-4 to TRBJ2-7, with D maybe TRBD2 (5 bases). The CDR3 is made up of 14 amino acids. With 3 bases removed from V and 4 bases from J, the gap between germline ends came to 13 bases. Written as DNA, the CDR3 is TGTGCCAGCAGTTTCGGGGTCAAGGGATACGAGCAGTACTTC. Translated: CASSFGVKGYEQYF.

The V call is TRBV15, the J call TRBJ1-4; D possibly corresponds to TRBD1 (5 bases). CDR1 LNHNV and CDR2 YYDKDF come from the germline V gene (reference sequence). The CDR3 is 17 amino acids. V was trimmed by 3 bases and J by 0 bases, leaving 14 bases between them. The CDR3 bases are TGTGCCACCAGCAGTTGGGACGGAGGAACAACTAATGAAAAACTGTTTTTT. Residues: CATSSWDGGTTNEKLFF.

In this sample, this clonotype turned up many times. The chain combines TRBV7-9 with TRBJ2-3, with 8 bases aligning to TRBD2. The CDR3 sequence is 15 residues long. V gave up 5 bases and J gave up 2 bases; unmatched junction bases: 6. Germline V gene lookup returns CDR1 SEHNR and CDR2 FQNEAQ (reference sequence). CDR3: CASSSSGINTDTQYF. In DNA, the CDR3 is TGTGCCAGCAGCAGTAGCGGGATCAACACAGATACGCAGTATTTT.

This clonotype was recorded at least ten times. The V call is TRBV7-9, the J call TRBJ2-3, with TRBD2 matching over 10 bases. Trimming cost V 4 bases and J 4 bases; bases outside gene matches: 5. This CDR3 contains 15 residues. CDR1 is SEHNR, CDR2 FQNEAQ, per germline (reference sequence). The chain's CDR3 is CASSYLAGVADTQYF. The CDR3 DNA reads TGTGCCAGCAGCTATCTAGCGGGAGTTGCAGATACGCAGTATTTT.

This clonotype appeared many times. The chain links TRBV30 to TRBJ2-1; either TRBD1 or TRBD2 may fit D (5 bases each). This CDR3 has 16 residues. Trimming pared 0 bases from V and 7 bases from J, leaving 19 bases between. Germline loops: CDR1 GTSNPN, CDR2 SVGIG (reference sequence). Here the CDR3 reads CAWSVDFARGANEQFF. For the CDR3, the DNA is TGTGCCTGGAGTGTAGATTTTGCGAGGGGTGCAAATGAGCAGTTCTTC.

This clonotype was seen ten or more times. This chain links TRBV5-6 with TRBJ2-3; TRBD1 matches 8 bases. The germline V gene encodes CDR1 SGHDT and CDR2 YYEEEE. The length of the CDR3 is 13 residues. V was pared by 3 bases and J by 5 bases, with 2 bases of the junction left unmatched. CDR3 loop: CASSWTGLDTQYF. CDR3 in DNA: TGTGCCAGCAGCTGGACAGGGCTAGATACGCAGTATTTT.

In the case of this clonotype: Without the conserved terminal phenylalanine or tryptophan, this CDR3 likely stems from a read error. The chain joins TRBV19 to TRBJ1-1, with 8 bases aligning to TRBD1. The CDR3 is made up of 14 amino acids. V lost 5 bases to trimming and J lost 4 bases; unmatched junction nucleotides: 6. Germline-derived CDR1 and CDR2 are LNHDA and SQIVND (reference sequence). The CDR3 loop reads CASSAQGAVTEAFS. CDR3 DNA: TGTGCCAGTAGTGCCCAGGGGGCGGTCACTGAAGCTTTCTCT.

This clonotype was counted many times. Written as DNA, the CDR3 is TGTGCCAGCAGCCAAACCCCGGGACGGAGCCGCGAGGAGACCCAGTACTTC. It yields the protein CASSQTPGRSREETQYF. V and J are TRBV7-9 and TRBJ2-5; D is perhaps TRBD1 or TRBD2 (5 bases each). The CDR3 consists of 17 residues. CDR1 SEHNR and CDR2 FQNEAQ come from the germline V gene (reference sequence). V was cut by 5 bases and J by 5 bases, with 24 bases left in between.

This clonotype has at least ten counts. CDR3 sequence: CASSLEMGFTEAFF. Written as DNA, the CDR3 is TGCGCCAGCAGCTTGGAGATGGGTTTCACTGAAGCTTTCTTT. The chain couples TRBV5-1 to TRBJ1-1; D ambiguous. The CDR3 extends over 14 amino acids. Germline CDR1 and CDR2: SGHRS and YFSETQ. V lost 0 bases and J 4 bases, leaving 10 bases between the germline ends.

This clonotype was picked up many times. This chain links TRBV11-2 with TRBJ2-7; D is uncertain. V was shortened by 5 bases and J by 3 bases, with 17 bases between the two germline ends. The germline gives CDR1 SGHAT, CDR2 FQNNGV. The CDR3 totals 15 residues. The CDR3 spells CASSPVPGPHYEQYF. DNA for the CDR3: TGTGCCAGCAGCCCAGTCCCCGGTCCTCACTACGAGCAGTACTTC.

This clonotype has a count of ten or more. This sequence joins TRBV5-1 and TRBJ2-3; the D gene is possibly TRBD2 (5 bases). Germline V gene lookup returns CDR1 SGHRS and CDR2 YFSETQ. The length of the CDR3 is 16 residues. Trimming pared 5 bases from V and 2 bases from J, leaving 18 bases between. This CDR3 is CASRQTLDPITDTQYF. As DNA, the CDR3 is TGCGCCAGCAGGCAAACACTAGATCCAATCACAGATACGCAGTATTTT. The full variable domain, rest sourced from reference TRBV5-1 and TRBJ2-3, is KAGVTQTPRYLIKTRGQQVTLSCSPISGHRSVSWYQQTPGQGLQFLFEYFSETQRNKGNFPGRFSGRQFSNSRSEMNVSTLELGDSALYLCASRQTLDPITDTQYFGPGTRLTVL.

Only a few counts were recorded for this clonotype. This chain links TRBV6-2 or TRBV6-3 with TRBJ2-1; possible D gene TRBD1, 5 bases. Germline V lookup: CDR1 MNHEY, CDR2 SVGEGT. This CDR3 contains 12 residues. Trimming pared 8 bases from V and 8 bases from J, leaving 13 bases between. The CDR3, as DNA: TGTGCCAGCTTAAATGGGGCACATGAGCAGTTCTTC. Protein product: CASLNGAHEQFF.

This clonotype was detected many times. Here the CDR3 DNA reads TGTGCCAGCAGCCCGCAATTAGGAGATACGCAGTATTTT. Amino acids: CASSPQLGDTQYF. The V and J genes are TRBV13 and TRBJ2-3; D is undetermined. Germline values: CDR1 PRHDT, CDR2 FYEKMQ (reference sequence). The CDR3 extends over 13 amino acids. V was trimmed by 5 bases and J by 5 bases, leaving 11 bases between them.

In this sample, this clonotype turned up a few times. V gene TRBV6-2 or TRBV6-3 combines with J gene TRBJ1-1; D is uncertain. CDR3 length: 13 residues. The ends were cut back, 11 bases at V and 4 bases at J, with 17 bases in the middle. Germline CDR1 is MNHEY and CDR2 is SVGEGT. The CDR3, as DNA: TGTGCCTGCGTGCCCCTTGGCGTCACTGAAGCTTTCTTT. Its translation is CACVPLGVTEAFF.

This clonotype turned up a few times. The chain combines TRBV6-2 or TRBV6-3 with TRBJ1-5; 8 nucleotides line up with TRBD1. The CDR3 is 14 residues long. Germline V gene lookup returns CDR1 MNHEY and CDR2 SVGEGT. With 6 bases clipped from V and 6 bases from J, the junction kept 7 bases outside the gene matches. CDR3 sequence (DNA): TGTGCCAGCAGCGTTGACAGGGGTGGTCAGCCCCAGCATTTT. Its translation is CASSVDRGGQPQHF.